The 10 T cell receptor beta chains presented below share a single source sample, sequenced in a study of CD8 T cells in ankylosing spondylitis. TCRdb processed the 5' RACE reads anew with MiXCR; each CDR3 protein has one entry. The sample includes some 200,000 distinct CDR3 sequences, 25% to 30% of them seen just once. Sequencing used blood, either unsorted or a sorted T cell fraction (not recorded which). These TCRs come from a male donor with ankylosing spondylitis or in good health (not recorded which).

This clonotype was recorded a few times. The rearrangement joins TRBV5-1 to TRBJ2-3; 8 bases are shared with TRBD2. This CDR3 is 16 amino acids long. V lost 0 bases to trimming and J lost 5 bases; unmatched junction nucleotides: 8. Germline V gives CDR1 SGHRS, CDR2 YFSETQ. The DNA of the CDR3 is TGCGCCAGCAGCTTGGGTAGCGGGACATCAGGAGATACGCAGTATTTT. It codes for CASSLGSGTSGDTQYF. Full variable domain (remainder filled in from reference TRBV5-1 and TRBJ2-3): KAGVTQTPRYLIKTRGQQVTLSCSPISGHRSVSWYQQTPGQGLQFLFEYFSETQRNKGNFPGRFSGRQFSNSRSEMNVSTLELGDSALYLCASSLGSGTSGDTQYFGPGTRLTVL.

The J gene is TRBJ2-1, the V gene TRBV9; D might be TRBD1 or TRBD2, each matching 5 bases. The CDR3 is made up of 15 amino acids. Germline V gene data show CDR1 as SGDLS and CDR2 as YYNGEE. Trimming left V 0 bases short and J 6 bases short, with 13 bases between. CDR3 loop: CASSVAPHGGNEQFF. The CDR3 region has the DNA TGTGCCAGCAGCGTAGCACCGCATGGGGGCAATGAGCAGTTCTTC.

This clonotype was counted many times. V and J are TRBV20-1 and TRBJ1-4; unclear D gene. The CDR3 consists of 13 residues. V was trimmed by 7 bases and J by 7 bases, leaving 16 bases between them. The V gene's germline CDR1 is DFQATT and CDR2 SNEGSKA (reference sequence). The DNA for the CDR3 is TGCAGTGGTATTCAGTCGGGGAGTGAAAAACTGTTTTTT. Translation: CSGIQSGSEKLFF.

The chain has TRBV6-1 and TRBJ2-3; weak D call: TRBD2 (5 bases). This CDR3 comprises 14 residues. Trimming pared 5 bases from V and 2 bases from J, leaving 11 bases between. Looked up from germline, CDR1 is MNHNS and CDR2 is SASEGT. This CDR3 reads CASSPPADTDTQYF. The CDR3 bases are TGTGCCAGCAGTCCGCCAGCGGACACAGATACGCAGTATTTT.

V is TRBV18 and J is TRBJ2-5; 7 bases agree with TRBD2. The length of the CDR3 is 18 residues. Germline assignment: CDR1 KGHSH and CDR2 LQKENI. V shed 3 bases and J 2 bases; nucleotides not matched to a gene: 15. DNA for the CDR3: TGTGCCAGCTCACCTCTGAGGGGAGCGACGGGGGGACAAGAGACCCAGTACTTC. Protein product: CASSPLRGATGGQETQYF.

The rearrangement links TRBV7-2 to TRBJ2-5, with 8 bases fitting TRBD1. J was trimmed by 1 base and V by 0 bases; bases with no gene match: 7. This CDR3 has 17 amino acids. Germline CDR1 SGHTA, CDR2 FQGNSA. The CDR3, as DNA: TGTGCCAGCAGCTTAGCGGGAACCAGGGGGCCCCAAGAGACCCAGTACTTC. This codes for CASSLAGTRGPQETQYF. The whole variable domain, remainder taken from reference TRBV7-2 and TRBJ2-5, is GAGVSQSPSNKVTEKGKDVELRCDPISGHTALYWYRQSLGQGLEFLIYFQGNSAPDKSGLPSDRFSAERTGGSVSTLTIQRTQQEDSAVYLCASSLAGTRGPQETQYFGPGTRLLVL.

This clonotype was found many times. The chain uses TRBV11-1 and TRBJ2-1, with TRBD2 matching 10 bases. With V trimmed by 1 base and J by 6 bases, 6 bases remained unmatched. Per germline, CDR1 SGHAT and CDR2 FQDESV (reference sequence). The CDR3 runs to 16 residues. CDR3 amino acids: CASSLDGLAGVNEQFF. CDR3 coding DNA: TGTGCCAGCAGCTTAGATGGTCTAGCGGGAGTCAATGAGCAGTTCTTC.

The chain couples TRBV5-1 to TRBJ1-1; TRBD1 might be the D (6 bases). Germline lookup yields CDR1 SGHRS and CDR2 YFSETQ. The CDR3 spans 13 residues. Trimming stripped 3 bases from V and 3 bases from J, with 9 bases between. The CDR3, as DNA: TGCGCCAGCAGCTACCACAGGGACACTGAAGCTTTCTTT. This translates into CASSYHRDTEAFF. Full variable domain (outside the CDR3, taken from reference TRBV5-1 and TRBJ1-1): KAGVTQTPRYLIKTRGQQVTLSCSPISGHRSVSWYQQTPGQGLQFLFEYFSETQRNKGNFPGRFSGRQFSNSRSEMNVSTLELGDSALYLCASSYHRDTEAFFGQGTRLTVV.

This sequence joins TRBV20-1 and TRBJ2-5; no clear D gene. V was cut by 0 bases and J by 6 bases, with 11 bases left in between. Germline V CDR1 and CDR2: DFQATT, SNEGSKA (reference sequence). The CDR3 spans 13 residues. CDR3 bases: TGCAGTGCTAGAGAGGGTAGGGATAAGACCCAGTACTTC. Translating it yields CSAREGRDKTQYF.

In its sample, this clonotype was seen once. The chain combines TRBV12-3 or TRBV12-4 with TRBJ2-1, with D possibly being TRBD2 (6 bases). The CDR3 covers 18 residues. Trimming took off 1 base at V and 6 bases at J, with 22 bases between the two ends. For the CDR3, the DNA is TGTGCCAGCAGTTTAGAACGAGCTAGACCCAACGGGGGCAATGAGCAGTTCTTC. Amino acid sequence: CASSLERARPNGGNEQFF.